These 28 T cell receptor beta chains originate from one sample sequenced in a study of CD4 T cell repertoires in COVID-19. Clones were read by immunoSEQ multiplex PCR, and TCRdb kept only the in-frame ones, dropping some. This sample has about 24,000 clones, with about 93% found just once. Sequencing was done directly on freshly isolated, uncultured memory T cells. The material sequenced was circulating follicular helper CD4+ T cells (cTfh) from blood, taken before the COVID-19 pandemic. Receptor source: a human donor who had COVID-19.

V usage is TRBV27 and J usage is TRBJ2-1, with TRBD2 matching 11 bases. CDR3 size: 16 residues. J was trimmed by 2 bases and V by 5 bases; bases with no gene match: 5. CDR1 and CDR2 from the germline V gene are MNHEY and SMNVEV (reference sequence). The CDR3 nucleotides are TGTGCCAGCAGTCCTTATAGCGGGAGGGCCTACAATGAGCAGTTCTTC. Protein sequence: CASSPYSGRAYNEQFF.

The rearrangement links TRBV6-1 to TRBJ1-3; D is perhaps TRBD1 (6 bases). CDR1 is MNHNS and CDR2 is SASEGT in the germline V gene. Trimming pared 3 bases from V and 4 bases from J, leaving 16 bases between. CDR3 length: 16 residues. The CDR3 protein is CASSEWQGRDGNTIYF. CDR3 bases: TGTGCCAGCAGTGAGTGGCAGGGGAGGGACGGAAACACCATATATTTT.

This clone was seen a single time. V is TRBV9 and J is TRBJ2-1, with 14 nucleotides matching TRBD2. The CDR3 loop spans 18 amino acids. Unmatched junction bases numbered 6, after V lost 0 bases and J lost 4 bases. Germline lookup yields CDR1 SGDLS and CDR2 YYNGEE. The DNA for the CDR3 is TGTGCCAGCAGCGTAGGGCCCCGGACTAGCGGGAGGTACAATGAGCAGTTCTTC. Protein: CASSVGPRTSGRYNEQFF.

The chain is built from TRBV30 and TRBJ2-3; 7 bases fit TRBD1. The CDR3 is made up of 14 amino acids. Germline-derived CDR1 and CDR2 are GTSNPN and SVGIG (reference sequence). V lost 8 bases, J lost 0 bases, and 8 bases stayed unmatched. The CDR3 coding sequence is TGTGCCACTCACAGGGGCTATAGCACAGATACGCAGTATTTT. Translating it yields CATHRGYSTDTQYF.

The genes are TRBV28 and TRBJ2-7, with TRBD1 as a possible D gene (5 bases). Per germline, CDR1 MDHEN and CDR2 SYDVKM. Trimming pared 10 bases from V and 3 bases from J, leaving 13 bases between. There are 12 residues in the CDR3. Here the CDR3 reads CATTLTGYEQYF. The CDR3, as DNA: TGTGCCACCACGTTAACAGGCTACGAGCAGTACTTC.

This chain joins TRBV10-3 and TRBJ2-1, with no clear D. Trimming stripped 0 bases from V and 8 bases from J, with 5 bases between. Germline V gives CDR1 ENHRY, CDR2 SYGVKD. This CDR3 has 12 amino acids. This CDR3 is CAISESLHEQFF. In DNA, the CDR3 is TGTGCCATCAGTGAGTCTCTTCATGAGCAGTTCTTC.

The chain couples TRBV10-3 to TRBJ1-4, with 7 nucleotides matching TRBD1. This CDR3 spans 14 amino acids. V lost 6 bases, J lost 7 bases, and 8 bases stayed unmatched. CDR1 ENHRY and CDR2 SYGVKD come from the germline V gene. The CDR3 is CAIRASGGGEKLFF. The CDR3 nucleotides are TGTGCCATCAGAGCCTCAGGGGGAGGTGAAAAACTGTTTTTT.

The chain employs TRBV12-5 and TRBJ1-6, with 7 bases identical to TRBD1. From germline, CDR1 is LGHNT and CDR2 FRNRAP. V shed 0 bases, J shed 9 bases, and the junction held 5 bases outside the gene matches. The CDR3 spans 15 residues. CDR3: CASGLVGGGGSPLHF. The CDR3 DNA sequence: TGTGCTAGTGGTTTGGTAGGAGGGGGCGGTTCACCCCTCCACTTT.

This clone was recorded only once. The gene calls are TRBV10-1 and TRBJ1-5, with D unresolved. Germline CDR1 is WNHNN and CDR2 is SYGVQD (reference sequence). This CDR3 contains 16 residues. V gave up 3 bases and J gave up 9 bases, with 21 bases separating them. The CDR3 loop reads CASSEERTAPGWPQHF. The CDR3 DNA reads as TGCGCCAGCAGTGAAGAGAGGACGGCCCCGGGGTGGCCCCAGCATTTT.

V usage is TRBV14 and J usage is TRBJ1-2; no clear D gene. This CDR3 is 12 amino acids long. CDR1 SGHDN and CDR2 FVKESK come from the germline V gene. V was clipped by 1 base and J by 7 bases, with 7 bases between them. The chain's CDR3 is CASSQAPGGYTF. CDR3 sequence (DNA): TGTGCCAGCAGCCAAGCCCCGGGTGGCTACACCTTC.

J is TRBJ1-2 and V is TRBV2; D perhaps matches TRBD1 (6 bases). Trimming took off 1 base at V and 8 bases at J, with 20 bases between the two ends. The CDR3 length is 16 residues. CDR1 and CDR2 (germline): SNHLY, FYNNEI. DNA for the CDR3: TGTGCCAGCAGTGAAGGGATTCTGGGAGGGGGAAAAGGCTACACCTTC. It encodes CASSEGILGGGKGYTF.

The V and J genes are TRBV5-4 and TRBJ1-1; D might be TRBD1 (6 bases). This CDR3 is built from 14 residues. Germline CDR1 is SGHNT and CDR2 is YYREEE (reference sequence). V lost 0 bases to trimming and J lost 2 bases, with 8 bases between them. CDR3 sequence: CASSLDRVNTEAFF. The CDR3 nucleotides are TGTGCCAGCAGCTTGGACAGGGTTAACACTGAAGCTTTCTTT. The full variable domain, rest sourced from reference TRBV5-4 and TRBJ1-1, is ETGVTQSPTHLIKTRGQQVTLRCSSQSGHNTVSWYQQALGQGPQFIFQYYREEENGRGNFPPRFSGLQFPNYSSELNVNALELDDSALYLCASSLDRVNTEAFFGQGTRLTVV.

In the case of this clone: Distinct nucleotide sequences in the sample also encode this CDR3. The rearrangement joins TRBV5-1 to TRBJ1-1; 8 nucleotides line up with TRBD1. Germline V gene data show CDR1 as SGHRS and CDR2 as YFSETQ. The CDR3 runs 15 residues. V gave up 0 bases and J gave up 1 base; unmatched junction bases: 2. CDR3 protein: CASSLAGGANTEAFF. CDR3 DNA: TGCGCCAGCAGCTTGGCAGGGGGCGCGAACACTGAAGCTTTCTTT.

The chain uses TRBV6-5 and TRBJ1-2, with D perhaps TRBD1 (6 bases). Germline V gene data show CDR1 as MNHEY and CDR2 as SVGAGI. The CDR3 contains 13 residues. V dropped 6 bases and J dropped 6 bases, with 14 bases sitting between them. The CDR3 reads CASRTTGPDGYTF. The CDR3 DNA is TGTGCCAGCAGGACGACAGGACCCGATGGCTACACCTTC.

The table lists this clone with a few counts. The J gene is TRBJ2-1, the V gene TRBV2; possible D gene TRBD2, 6 bases. The length of the CDR3 is 13 residues. The germline V gene encodes CDR1 SNHLY and CDR2 FYNNEI. V was trimmed by 7 bases and J by 7 bases, leaving 14 bases between them. The CDR3 loop reads CASKSGWRNEQFF. The CDR3 region has the DNA TGTGCCAGCAAAAGCGGGTGGAGGAATGAGCAGTTCTTC.

The rearrangement joins TRBV11-2 to TRBJ2-1; TRBD1 matches 8 bases. Germline CDR1 and CDR2: SGHAT and FQNNGV. Unmatched junction bases numbered 11, after V lost 4 bases and J lost 9 bases. The CDR3 extends over 15 amino acids. The CDR3 DNA follows: TGTGCCAGCAGCTCCACTAGACAGGGGAACACTGAGCAGTTCTTC. This codes for CASSSTRQGNTEQFF.

This clone was found once. CDR3 amino acids: CASSLGQVVPLGGYTF. In DNA form, the CDR3 reads TGCGCCAGCAGCCTCGGACAAGTGGTACCCCTCGGTGGCTACACCTTC. This chain connects TRBV5-1 to TRBJ1-2; possibly TRBD1 for D (5 bases). V was trimmed by 4 bases and J by 7 bases, leaving 23 bases between them. The V gene's germline CDR1 is SGHRS and CDR2 YFSETQ. The CDR3 has 16 residues.

The V and J genes are TRBV13 and TRBJ2-3; TRBD1 matches at 8 bases. V shed 5 bases, J shed 2 bases, and the junction held 15 bases outside the gene matches. CDR1 and CDR2 from the germline V gene are PRHDT and FYEKMQ (reference sequence). CDR3 length equals 18 residues. CDR3 residues: CASSRGSGGLLNTDTQYF. The CDR3 DNA is TGTGCCAGCAGCAGGGGGTCAGGGGGCCTACTAAACACAGATACGCAGTATTTT.

The genes are TRBV5-1 and TRBJ2-7, with D maybe TRBD1 (5 bases). V lost 0 bases and J lost 4, with 11 bases in between. This CDR3 comprises 14 residues. Per germline, CDR1 SGHRS and CDR2 YFSETQ. Here the CDR3 DNA reads TGCGCCAGCAGCTTGGGGCAGGGATGGTACGAGCAGTACTTC. It yields the protein CASSLGQGWYEQYF.

The J gene is TRBJ2-2, the V gene TRBV25-1; 8 nucleotides match TRBD2. The junction had 16 bases not matched to a gene; V was cut back by 4 bases and J by 6 bases. This CDR3 is built from 18 residues. In germline, CDR1 is MGHDK, CDR2 SYGVNS. CDR3 nucleotides: TGTGCCAGCAGTGCGGCGAGCGGTGCAGCGGGAGTCGCCGGGGAGCTGTTTTTT. Amino acid sequence: CASSAASGAAGVAGELFF.

The chain combines TRBV10-3 with TRBJ1-5; 10 bases fit TRBD1. Trimming at V came to 8 bases and at J to 5 bases, leaving 9 bases not matched to a gene. This CDR3 comprises 15 residues. Germline loops: CDR1 ENHRY, CDR2 SYGVKD. The CDR3 DNA reads as TGTGCCATCGGTTTGGGGACAGGGGAAGATCAGCCCCAGCATTTT. Protein: CAIGLGTGEDQPQHF.

The J gene is TRBJ2-2, the V gene TRBV27; no firm D call. The CDR3 totals 15 residues. The V end was cut by 4 bases, the J end by 1 base, with 10 bases between. Germline V CDR1 and CDR2: MNHEY, SMNVEV (reference sequence). The CDR3 is CASSYQRQNTGELFF. In DNA, the CDR3 is TGTGCCAGCAGTTATCAGCGCCAGAACACCGGGGAGCTGTTTTTT.

This chain links TRBV19 with TRBJ2-3; no reliable D call. Germline V gene sequence: CDR1 LNHDA, CDR2 SQIVND (reference sequence). Trimming took 5 bases from V and 4 from J, leaving 7 bases between them. There are 12 residues in the CDR3. CDR3 protein: CASSSFADTQYF. The CDR3 DNA is TGTGCCAGTAGTTCTTTCGCAGATACGCAGTATTTT.

This clone has just a few counts. The chain employs TRBV6-5 and TRBJ2-3; TRBD2 is a possible D gene (5 bases). This CDR3 has 15 residues. With 2 bases removed from V and 0 bases from J, the gap between germline ends came to 9 bases. Per germline, CDR1 MNHEY and CDR2 SVGAGI. The CDR3 loop is CASSYEGTSTDTQYF. The CDR3 DNA follows: TGTGCCAGCAGTTACGAGGGAACTAGCACAGATACGCAGTATTTT.

The rearrangement uses TRBV15 and TRBJ2-5; D is unresolved. This CDR3 spans 14 amino acids. Per the germline V gene, CDR1 is LNHNV and CDR2 is YYDKDF (reference sequence). Trimming cost V 0 bases and J 4 bases, with 9 bases left between them. The CDR3 sequence: CATSRDHSGETQYF. The CDR3 DNA is TGTGCCACCAGCAGAGACCACAGTGGAGAGACCCAGTACTTC.

The rearrangement joins TRBV10-3 to TRBJ2-7; 14 nucleotides align to TRBD2. V gave up 10 bases and J gave up 4 bases; unmatched junction bases: 6. CDR3 size: 14 residues. Germline V CDR1 and CDR2: ENHRY, SYGVKD. The CDR3 region is CATKGTSGSYEQYF. The CDR3 DNA is TGTGCCACCAAGGGGACTAGCGGGAGTTACGAGCAGTACTTC.

V and J are TRBV6-5 and TRBJ1-4; no reliable D call. Trimming took off 8 bases at V and 11 bases at J, with 18 bases between the two ends. In germline, CDR1 is MNHEY, CDR2 SVGAGI. There are 13 residues in the CDR3. The CDR3 DNA follows: TGTGCCAGCCGACCGGGGAGGGAGCGGAAACTGTTTTTT. Protein: CASRPGRERKLFF.

The chain links TRBV19 to TRBJ2-1; TRBD2 matches at 7 bases. CDR3 length: 15 amino acids. Germline V gene data show CDR1 as LNHDA and CDR2 as SQIVND (reference sequence). With V trimmed by 3 bases and J by 10 bases, 12 bases remained unmatched. The CDR3 DNA is TGTGCCAGTAGTATCCCCCTTGGGGGGGTTCCGGAGCAGTTCTTC. Translating gives CASSIPLGGVPEQFF.